This TCR beta chain was found in a study of response to subunit inactivated influenza vaccine. This clonotype was observed a handful of times. TCRdb reanalysed the RT-PCR reads using MiXCR and keeps one entry per CDR3 protein. Among a few hundred thousand distinct CDR3 sequences listed, approximately 7.7% were seen once. This TCR was sampled from a man aged 50 to 75 who received an inactivated influenza vaccine. The source material was PBMCs from blood, sampled about 24 months after vaccination.

The CDR3: CAWATSPVRAEQYF. CDR3 coding DNA: TGTGCCTGGGCGACTAGCCCGGTACGAGCCGAGCAGTACTTC. This chain links TRBV30 with TRBJ2-7, with TRBD2 matching 7 bases. V dropped 5 bases and J dropped 6; count of bases not matched to a gene: 13. The CDR3 loop spans 14 amino acids. In germline, CDR1 is GTSNPN, CDR2 SVGIG (reference sequence).